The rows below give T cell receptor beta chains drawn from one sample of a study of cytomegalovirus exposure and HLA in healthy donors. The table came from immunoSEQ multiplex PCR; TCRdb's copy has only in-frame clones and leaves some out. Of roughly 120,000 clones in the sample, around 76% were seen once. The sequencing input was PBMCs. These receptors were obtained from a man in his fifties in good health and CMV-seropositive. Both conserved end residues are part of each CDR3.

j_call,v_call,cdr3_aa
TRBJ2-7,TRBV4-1,CASSQDGGYEQYF
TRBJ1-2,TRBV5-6,CASSLTNYGYTF
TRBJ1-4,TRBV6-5,CASSRDRGEKLFF
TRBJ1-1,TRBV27,CASSRQGADTEAFF
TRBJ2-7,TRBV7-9,CASSREGRSYEQYF
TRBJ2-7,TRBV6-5,CASSYSRGASYEQYF
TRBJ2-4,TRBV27,CASRLTWDRETTKNIQYF
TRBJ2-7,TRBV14,CASSQDRLDRRYEQYF
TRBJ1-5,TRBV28,CASSLGGGSNQPQHF
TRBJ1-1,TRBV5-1,CASSSGQKNTEAFF
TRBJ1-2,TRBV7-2,CASSAGGGLRYGYTF
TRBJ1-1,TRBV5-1,CASSLSQMNTEAFF
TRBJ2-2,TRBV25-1,CASSPGTLNTGELFF
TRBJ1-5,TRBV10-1,CASLQGPPQHF
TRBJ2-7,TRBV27,CASSRDSSYEQYF
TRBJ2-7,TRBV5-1,CASSPPLRGTLYEQYF
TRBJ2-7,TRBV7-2,CASSLSPRYQGYYEQYF
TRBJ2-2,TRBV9,CASSVGAGAPNTGELFF
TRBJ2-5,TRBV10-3,CAISGLAGQETQYF
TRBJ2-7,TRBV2,CASTYLVMDEQYF
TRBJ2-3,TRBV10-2,CASRPEGGRGDTQYF
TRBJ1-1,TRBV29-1,CSAGTGYTEAFF
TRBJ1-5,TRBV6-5,CASSVTGGHNQPQHF
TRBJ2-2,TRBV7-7,CASSLGVRGGDTGELFF
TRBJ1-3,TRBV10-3,CANSNGDTIYF
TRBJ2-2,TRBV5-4,CASSLATATGELFF
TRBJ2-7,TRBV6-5,CASSYSQAYSYEQYF
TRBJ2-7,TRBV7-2,CASSGIGLAGVYEQYF
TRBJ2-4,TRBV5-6,CASSPGVAKNIQYF
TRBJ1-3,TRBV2,CASSYRGNTIYF
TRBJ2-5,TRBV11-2,CASSFSSGKETQYF
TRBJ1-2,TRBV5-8,CASSPTGYGYTF
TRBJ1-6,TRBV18,CASSRDRMDSPLHF